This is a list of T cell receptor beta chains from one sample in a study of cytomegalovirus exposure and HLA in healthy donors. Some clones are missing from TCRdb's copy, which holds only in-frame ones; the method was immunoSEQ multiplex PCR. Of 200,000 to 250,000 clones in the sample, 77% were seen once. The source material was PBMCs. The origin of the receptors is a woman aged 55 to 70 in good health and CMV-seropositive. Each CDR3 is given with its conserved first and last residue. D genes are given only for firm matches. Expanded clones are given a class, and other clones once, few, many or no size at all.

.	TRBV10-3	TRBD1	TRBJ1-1	TGTGCCATCAACTCGGGACAGGGTGTCACTGAAGCTTTCTTT	CAINSGQGVTEAFF
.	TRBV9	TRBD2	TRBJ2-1	TGTGCCAGCAACTTAGCGGGGGGTCTCTACAATGAGCAGTTCTTC	CASNLAGGLYNEQFF
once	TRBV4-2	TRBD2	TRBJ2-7	TGTGCCAGCAGCCAAGATACTAGCGGGGTCTACGAGCAGTACTTC	CASSQDTSGVYEQYF
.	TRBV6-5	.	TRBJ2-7	TGTGCCAGCAGTGAACTAAGCGGAACCTACGAGCAGTACTTC	CASSELSGTYEQYF
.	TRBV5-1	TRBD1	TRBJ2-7	TGCGCCAGCAGCTTGGCGGTAGGACAGGGGGCCGACGAGCAGTACTTC	CASSLAVGQGADEQYF
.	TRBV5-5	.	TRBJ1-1	TGTGCCAGCAGCAGGGGACTGATAAACACTGAAGCTTTCTTT	CASSRGLINTEAFF
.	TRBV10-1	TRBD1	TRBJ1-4	TGCGCCAGCAGTGAGTCCGGGACAGACAATGAAAAACTGTTTTTT	CASSESGTDNEKLFF
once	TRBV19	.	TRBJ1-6	TGTGCCAGTAAGGAGGTGTCCTATAATTCACCCCTCCACTTT	CASKEVSYNSPLHF
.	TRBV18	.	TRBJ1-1	TGTGCCAGCTCACCGGACACCAACCGAGACACTGAAGCTTTCTTT	CASSPDTNRDTEAFF
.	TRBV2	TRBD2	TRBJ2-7	TGTGCCAGCAGTGAAGAGAGCCTAGCGGGACGGTACGAGCAGTACTTC	CASSEESLAGRYEQYF
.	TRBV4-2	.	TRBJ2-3	TGTGCCAGCAGCCAAGATCGGAGGGGGCAGGCGGGCACAGATACGCAGTATTTT	CASSQDRRGQAGTDTQYF
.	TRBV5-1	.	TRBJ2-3	TGCGCCAGCAGCTTGGCCTTTGGCACAGATACGCAGTATTTT	CASSLAFGTDTQYF
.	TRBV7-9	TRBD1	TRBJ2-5	TGTGCCAGCAGCCCACAGGGGGCTGGGGAGACCCAGTACTTC	CASSPQGAGETQYF
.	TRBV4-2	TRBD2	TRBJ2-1	TGTGCCAGCACCGACACTAGCGGGAGGGCGAATGAGCAGTTCTTC	CASTDTSGRANEQFF
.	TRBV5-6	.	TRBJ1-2	TGTGCCAGCAGCTTGAGTGGCGGCTACTATGGCTACACCTTC	CASSLSGGYYGYTF
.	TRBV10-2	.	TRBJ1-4	TGCGCCAGCGGGGGCTATGAAAAACTGTTTTTT	CASGGYEKLFF
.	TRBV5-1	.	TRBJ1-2	TGCGCCAGCAGCCGGGGGAACTATGGCTACACCTTC	CASSRGNYGYTF
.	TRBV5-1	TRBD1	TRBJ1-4	TGCGCCAGCAGCTTGTCTGGGACAGGTTCTGAAAAACTGTTTTTT	CASSLSGTGSEKLFF
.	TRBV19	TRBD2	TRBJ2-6	TGTGCCAGTAGTATAGTAGGGGTGGGTAGCGGGAGGCCGCTCTCTGGGGCCAACGTCCTGACTTTC	CASSIVGVGSGRPLSGANVLTF
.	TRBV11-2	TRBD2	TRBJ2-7	TGTGCCAGCAGCTCCCCGGGGGGCTACGAGCAGTACTTC	CASSSPGGYEQYF
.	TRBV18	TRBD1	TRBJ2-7	TGTGCCAGCTCACCACCGAATTTGCAGGGGGCGAAGGAGCAGTACTTC	CASSPPNLQGAKEQYF
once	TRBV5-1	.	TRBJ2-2	TGCGCCAGCAGCTTGGTTGGTAGACTGAACACCGGGGAGCTGTTTTTT	CASSLVGRLNTGELFF
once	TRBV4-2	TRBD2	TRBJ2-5	TGTGCCAGCAGCCAGGGAGTAGCGGGAGGGGGAGAGACCCAGTACTTC	CASSQGVAGGGETQYF
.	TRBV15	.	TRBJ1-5	TGTGCCACCAGCAGGGGGGGAGGGAGCAATCAGCCCCAGCATTTT	CATSRGGGSNQPQHF
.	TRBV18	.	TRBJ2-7	TGTGCCAGCTCTCCGGGACTGCAGACCTACGAGCAGTACTTC	CASSPGLQTYEQYF
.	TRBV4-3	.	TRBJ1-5	TGCGCCAGCAGCCAAGACGACCCGGGTCAAAATCAGCCCCAGCATTTT	CASSQDDPGQNQPQHF
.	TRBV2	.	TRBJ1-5	TGTGCCAGCAGTCTTGGACAGAATAGCAATCAGCCCCAGCATTTT	CASSLGQNSNQPQHF
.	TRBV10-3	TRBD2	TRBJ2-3	TGTGCCATCACCGGGGGGCGGGGGGCCCGGCACTTAGACGGGCCCACCCGAACAGATACGCAGTATTTT	CAITGGRGARHLDGPTRTDTQYF
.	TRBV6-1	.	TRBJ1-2	TGTGCCAGCAGTGAAGGAGCTACCTATGGCTACACCTTC	CASSEGATYGYTF
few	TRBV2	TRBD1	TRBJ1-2	TGTGCCAACCAGGGGGCGTATGGCTACACCTTC	CANQGAYGYTF
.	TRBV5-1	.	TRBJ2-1	TGCGCCAGCACCTTAGACTATCGCAATGAGCAGTTCTTC	CASTLDYRNEQFF
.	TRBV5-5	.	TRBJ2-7	TGTGCCAGCAGCTTGGGGTTCCTCCCAACCTACGAGCAGTACTTC	CASSLGFLPTYEQYF
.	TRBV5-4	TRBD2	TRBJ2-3	TGTGCCAGCAGCATTAGCGGGGGGGCAGGAGATACGCAGTATTTT	CASSISGGAGDTQYF
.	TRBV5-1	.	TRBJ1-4	TGCGCCAGCAGCTTGGCCCGGGCAGGGGATGAAAAACTGTTTTTT	CASSLARAGDEKLFF
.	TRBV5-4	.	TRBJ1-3	TGTGCCAGCAGTTTTGACAGCACCTCTGGAAACACCATATATTTT	CASSFDSTSGNTIYF
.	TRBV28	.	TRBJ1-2	TGTGCCAGCAGTTTCTCCCAGGGTCGACGGAGCTACACCTTC	CASSFSQGRRSYTF
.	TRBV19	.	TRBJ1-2	TGTGCCAGTAGTCCGGAGTCCTATGGCTACACCTTC	CASSPESYGYTF
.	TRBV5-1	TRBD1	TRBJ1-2	TGCGCCAGCGGACAGGGTCATGGCTACACCTTC	CASGQGHGYTF
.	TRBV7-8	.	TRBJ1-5	TGTGCCAGCAGCTTAGGATCAGGGCATCAGCCCCAGCATTTT	CASSLGSGHQPQHF
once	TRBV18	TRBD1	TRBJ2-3	TGTGCCAGCTCACCGGGACAGGGGTACACAGATACGCAGTATTTT	CASSPGQGYTDTQYF
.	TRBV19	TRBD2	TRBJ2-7	TGTGCCAGTAGTTTAGGCCGGGAGGCGGAGTACTTC	CASSLGREAEYF
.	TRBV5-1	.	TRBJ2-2	TGCGCCAGCAGCTTGGGAGCGGGCGGGGAGCTGTTTTTT	CASSLGAGGELFF
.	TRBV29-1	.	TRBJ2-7	TGCAGCGTTGAGGGACTGGGGTATAGCGAGCAGTACTTC	CSVEGLGYSEQYF
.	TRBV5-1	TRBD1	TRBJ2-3	TGCGCCAGCAGCTTGGAGTCTGGGACAGGCACAGATACGCAGTATTTT	CASSLESGTGTDTQYF
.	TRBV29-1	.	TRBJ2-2	TGCAGCGTTCGGAAGGGGACCGGGGAGCTGTTTTTT	CSVRKGTGELFF
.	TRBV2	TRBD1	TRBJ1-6	TGTGCCACAGGGGGAAGCATTATCGATTCACCCCTCCACTTT	CATGGSIIDSPLHF